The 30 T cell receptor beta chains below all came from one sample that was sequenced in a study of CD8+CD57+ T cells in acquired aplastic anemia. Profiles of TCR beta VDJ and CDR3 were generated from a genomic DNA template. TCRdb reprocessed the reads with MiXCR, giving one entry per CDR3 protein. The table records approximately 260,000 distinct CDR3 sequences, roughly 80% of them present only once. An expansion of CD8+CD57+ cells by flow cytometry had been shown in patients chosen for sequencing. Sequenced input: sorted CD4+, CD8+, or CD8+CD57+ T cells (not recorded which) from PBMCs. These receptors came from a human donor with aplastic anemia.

For the CDR3, the DNA is TGCAGTGCTATTCGGGGCACAGCCAACAACGAGCAGTACTTC. It codes for CSAIRGTANNEQYF. The chain recombines TRBV20-1 with TRBJ2-7; D assignment may be TRBD1 or TRBD2 (5 bases each). Trimming shortened V by 4 bases and J by 5 bases, and 18 bases separated the two germline ends. Germline V gives CDR1 DFQATT, CDR2 SNEGSKA (reference sequence). The CDR3 consists of 14 residues.

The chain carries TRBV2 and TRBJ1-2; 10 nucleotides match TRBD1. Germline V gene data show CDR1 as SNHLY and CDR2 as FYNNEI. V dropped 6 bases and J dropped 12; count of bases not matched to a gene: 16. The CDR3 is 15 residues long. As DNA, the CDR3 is TGTGCCAGCAGCTTGACAGGGGGCGTCCACTACGACCACACCTTC. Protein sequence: CASSLTGGVHYDHTF.

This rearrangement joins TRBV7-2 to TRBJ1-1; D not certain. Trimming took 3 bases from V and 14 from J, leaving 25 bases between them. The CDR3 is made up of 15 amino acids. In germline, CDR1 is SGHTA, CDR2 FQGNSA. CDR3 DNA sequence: TGTGCCAGCAGCTTGGGAGGAAATAATTCACCCCTCCACTTCTTT. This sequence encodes CASSLGGNNSPLHFF.

CDR3 amino acids: CASSLTRGAYNGQFF. CDR3 nucleotides: TGTGCCAGCAGCTTGACTAGGGGCGCCTACAATGGCCAGTTCTTC. The rearrangement joins TRBV7-2 to TRBJ2-1, with D possibly matching TRBD2 (6 bases). V lost 3 bases to trimming and J lost 13 bases, with 22 bases between them. Germline V lookup: CDR1 SGHTA, CDR2 FQGNSA. This CDR3 comprises 15 residues.

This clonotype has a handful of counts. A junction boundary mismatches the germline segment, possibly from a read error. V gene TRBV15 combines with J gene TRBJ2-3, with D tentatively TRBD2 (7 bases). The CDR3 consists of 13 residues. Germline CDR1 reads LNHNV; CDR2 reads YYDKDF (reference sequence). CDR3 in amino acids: CATGEGGTETQYF. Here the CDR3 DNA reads TGTGCCACCGGGGAGGGGGGCACAGAAACGCAGTATTTT.

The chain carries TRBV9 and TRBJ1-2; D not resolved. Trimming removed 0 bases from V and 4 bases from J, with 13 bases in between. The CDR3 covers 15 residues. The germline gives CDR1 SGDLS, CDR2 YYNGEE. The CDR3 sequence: CASSVGGDGVYGYTF. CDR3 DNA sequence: TGTGCCAGCAGCGTAGGGGGAGATGGCGTCTATGGCTACACCTTC.

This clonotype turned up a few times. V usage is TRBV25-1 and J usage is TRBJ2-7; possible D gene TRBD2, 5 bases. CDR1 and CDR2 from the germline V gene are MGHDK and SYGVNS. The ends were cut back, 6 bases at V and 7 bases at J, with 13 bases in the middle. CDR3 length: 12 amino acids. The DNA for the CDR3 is TGTGCCAGCAGGGGCAGGACTGTAGAGCAGTACTTC. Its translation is CASRGRTVEQYF.

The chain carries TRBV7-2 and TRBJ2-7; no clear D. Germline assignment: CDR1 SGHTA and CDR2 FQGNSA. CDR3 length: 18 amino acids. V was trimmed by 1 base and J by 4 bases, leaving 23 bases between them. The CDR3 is CASSLERGRDTQYYEQYV. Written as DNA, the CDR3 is TGTGCCAGCAGCTTAGAGCGAGGTCGCGATACGCAGTATTACGAGCAGTACGTC.

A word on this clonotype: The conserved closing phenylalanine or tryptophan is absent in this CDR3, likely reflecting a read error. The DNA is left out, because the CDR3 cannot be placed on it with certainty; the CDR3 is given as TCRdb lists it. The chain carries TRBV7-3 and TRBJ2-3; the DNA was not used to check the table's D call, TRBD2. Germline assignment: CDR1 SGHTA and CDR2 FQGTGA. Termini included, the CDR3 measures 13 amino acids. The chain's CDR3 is CASSFAGGPDKYY.

In DNA form, the CDR3 reads TGCGCCAGCAGCTTGCGTTCGGATCGGGGCTACACCTTC. Protein: CASSLRSDRGYTF. The chain employs TRBV5-1 and TRBJ1-2; D gene ambiguous. This CDR3 contains 13 residues. V shed 1 base and J shed 8 bases, with 12 bases lying between them. The germline gives CDR1 SGHRS, CDR2 YFSETQ.

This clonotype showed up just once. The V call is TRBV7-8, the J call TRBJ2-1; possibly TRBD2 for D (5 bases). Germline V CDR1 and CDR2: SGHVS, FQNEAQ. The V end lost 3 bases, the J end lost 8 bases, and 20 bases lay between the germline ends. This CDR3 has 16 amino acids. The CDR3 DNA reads TGTGCCAGCAGCTTTCAAGGAAGCGGCGAGACGCATGAGCAGTTCTTC. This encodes CASSFQGSGETHEQFF.

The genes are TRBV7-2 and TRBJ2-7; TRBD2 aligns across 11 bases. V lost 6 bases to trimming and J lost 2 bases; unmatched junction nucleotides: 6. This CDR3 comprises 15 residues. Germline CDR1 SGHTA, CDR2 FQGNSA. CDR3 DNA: TGTGCCAGCAGTCAAGATAGCGGGGGGGCCTACGAGCAGTACTTC. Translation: CASSQDSGGAYEQYF.

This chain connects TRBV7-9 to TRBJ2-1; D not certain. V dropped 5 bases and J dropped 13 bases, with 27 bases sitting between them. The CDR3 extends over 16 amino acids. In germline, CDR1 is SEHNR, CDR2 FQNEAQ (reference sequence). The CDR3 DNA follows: TGTGCCAGCAGCGTAGGGTCAGATACGCAGTGCTTTGGCCAGTTCTTC. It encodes CASSVGSDTQCFGQFF.

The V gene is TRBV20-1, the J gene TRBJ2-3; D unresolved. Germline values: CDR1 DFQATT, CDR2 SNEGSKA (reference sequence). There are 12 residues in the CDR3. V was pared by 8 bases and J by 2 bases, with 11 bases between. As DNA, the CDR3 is TGCAGTCTTGAGGATATCACAGATACGCAGTATTTT. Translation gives CSLEDITDTQYF.

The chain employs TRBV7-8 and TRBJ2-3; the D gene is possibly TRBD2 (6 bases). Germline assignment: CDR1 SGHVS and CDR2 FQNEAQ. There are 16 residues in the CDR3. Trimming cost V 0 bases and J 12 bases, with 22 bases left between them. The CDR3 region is CASSLAAGPDTQTQYF. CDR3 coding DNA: TGTGCCAGCAGCTTAGCGGCGGGGCCCGATACGCAGACTCAGTATTTT.

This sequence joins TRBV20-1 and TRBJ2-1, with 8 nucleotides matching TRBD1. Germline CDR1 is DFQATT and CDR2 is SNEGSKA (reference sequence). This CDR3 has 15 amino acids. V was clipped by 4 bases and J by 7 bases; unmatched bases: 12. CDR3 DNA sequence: TGCAGTGCTACAGGACAGGGTGGAAAGGCAAATGAGCAGTTCTTC. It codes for CSATGQGGKANEQFF.

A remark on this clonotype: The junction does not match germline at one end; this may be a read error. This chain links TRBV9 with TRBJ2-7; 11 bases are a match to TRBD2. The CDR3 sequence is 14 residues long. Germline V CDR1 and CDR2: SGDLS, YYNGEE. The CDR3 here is CATSGGTSGIDTHF. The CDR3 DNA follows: TGTGCCACCAGCGGCGGGACTAGCGGAATAGATACGCACTTC.

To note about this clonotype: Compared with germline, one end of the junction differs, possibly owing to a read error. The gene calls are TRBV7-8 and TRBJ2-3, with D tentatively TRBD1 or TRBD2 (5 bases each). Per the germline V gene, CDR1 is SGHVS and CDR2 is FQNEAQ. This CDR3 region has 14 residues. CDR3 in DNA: TGTGCCAGCAGCTTAGCGGGAGCCCACCAGAACCAGGGTTTT. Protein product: CASSLAGAHQNQGF.

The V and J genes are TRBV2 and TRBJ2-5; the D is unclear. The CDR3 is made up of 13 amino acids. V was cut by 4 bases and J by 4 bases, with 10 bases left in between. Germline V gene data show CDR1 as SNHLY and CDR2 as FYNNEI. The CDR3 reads CASSVRLVETQYF. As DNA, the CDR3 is TGTGCCAGCAGTGTCCGCTTGGTAGAGACCCAGTACTTC.

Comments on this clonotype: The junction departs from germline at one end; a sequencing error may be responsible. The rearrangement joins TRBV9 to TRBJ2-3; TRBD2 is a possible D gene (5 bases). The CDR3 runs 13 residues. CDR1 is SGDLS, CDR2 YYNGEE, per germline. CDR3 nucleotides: TGTGCCAGCAGCTACGCGGGCGGACCCGATACGCATTTT. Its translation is CASSYAGGPDTHF.

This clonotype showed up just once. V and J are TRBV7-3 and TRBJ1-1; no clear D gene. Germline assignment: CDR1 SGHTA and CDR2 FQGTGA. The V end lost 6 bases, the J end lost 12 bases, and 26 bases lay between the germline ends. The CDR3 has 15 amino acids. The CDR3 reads CASSSSVTWGDTPFF. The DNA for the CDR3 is TGTGCCAGCAGTTCTAGCGTGACTTGGGGAGATACCCCTTTCTTT.

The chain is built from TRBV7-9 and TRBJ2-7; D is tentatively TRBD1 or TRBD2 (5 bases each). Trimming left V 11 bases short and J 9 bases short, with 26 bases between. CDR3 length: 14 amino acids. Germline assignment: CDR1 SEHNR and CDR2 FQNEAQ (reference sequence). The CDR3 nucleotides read TGTGCCGGACACGGGGATAGGGAGACCCAGGGGCAGTACTTC. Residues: CAGHGDRETQGQYF.

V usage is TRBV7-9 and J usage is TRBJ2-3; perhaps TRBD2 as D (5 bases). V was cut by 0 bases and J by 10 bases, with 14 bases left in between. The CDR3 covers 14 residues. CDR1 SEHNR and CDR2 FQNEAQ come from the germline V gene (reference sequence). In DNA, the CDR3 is TGTGCCAGCAGCTTAGCGGGTAGCCACGGGGCGCAGTATTTT. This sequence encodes CASSLAGSHGAQYF.

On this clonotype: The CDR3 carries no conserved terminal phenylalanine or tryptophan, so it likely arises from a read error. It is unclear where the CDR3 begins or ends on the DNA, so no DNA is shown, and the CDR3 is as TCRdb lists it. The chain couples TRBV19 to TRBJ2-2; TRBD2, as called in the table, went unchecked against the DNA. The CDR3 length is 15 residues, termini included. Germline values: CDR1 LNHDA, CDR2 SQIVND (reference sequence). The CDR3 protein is CASSIASGNTEQFFV.

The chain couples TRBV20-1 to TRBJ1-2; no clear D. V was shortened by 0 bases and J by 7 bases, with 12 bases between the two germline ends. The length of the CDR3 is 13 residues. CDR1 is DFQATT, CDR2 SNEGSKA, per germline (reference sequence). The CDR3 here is CSARDFMISGYTF. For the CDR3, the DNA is TGCAGTGCTAGAGACTTCATGATCTCTGGCTACACCTTC.

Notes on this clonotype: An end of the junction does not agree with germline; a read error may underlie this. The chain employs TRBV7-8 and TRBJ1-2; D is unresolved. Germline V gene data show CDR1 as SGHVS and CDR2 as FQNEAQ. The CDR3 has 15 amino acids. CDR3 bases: TGTGCCAGAAGCTTAGCGGTAGGTCCCTTTACTGGGTATACCTTC. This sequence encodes CARSLAVGPFTGYTF.

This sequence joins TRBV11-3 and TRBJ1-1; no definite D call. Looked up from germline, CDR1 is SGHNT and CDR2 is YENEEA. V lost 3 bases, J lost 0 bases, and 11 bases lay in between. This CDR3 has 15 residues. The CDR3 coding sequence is TGTGCCAGCAGCTTTGAACAGCCTATGAACACTGAAGCTTTCTTT. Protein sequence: CASSFEQPMNTEAFF. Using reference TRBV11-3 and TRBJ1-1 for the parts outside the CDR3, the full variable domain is EAGVVQSPRYKIIEKKQPVAFWCNPISGHNTLYWYLQNLGQGPELLIRYENEEAVDDSQLPKDRFSAERLKGVDSTLKIQPAELGDSAVYLCASSFEQPMNTEAFFGQGTRLTVV.

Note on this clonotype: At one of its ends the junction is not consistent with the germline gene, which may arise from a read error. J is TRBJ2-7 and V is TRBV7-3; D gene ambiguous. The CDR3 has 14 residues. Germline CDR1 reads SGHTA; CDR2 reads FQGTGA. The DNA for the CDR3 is TGTGCCAGCAGCTCCTCTAAGGGTGGATACGAGCAGTATTTC. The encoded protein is CASSSSKGGYEQYF.

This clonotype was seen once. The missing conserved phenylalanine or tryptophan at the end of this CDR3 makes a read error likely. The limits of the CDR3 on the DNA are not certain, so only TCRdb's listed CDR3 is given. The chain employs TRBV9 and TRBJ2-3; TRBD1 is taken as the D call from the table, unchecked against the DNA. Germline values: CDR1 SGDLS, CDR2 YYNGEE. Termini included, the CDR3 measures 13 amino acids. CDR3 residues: CASSDGGKSTDTL.

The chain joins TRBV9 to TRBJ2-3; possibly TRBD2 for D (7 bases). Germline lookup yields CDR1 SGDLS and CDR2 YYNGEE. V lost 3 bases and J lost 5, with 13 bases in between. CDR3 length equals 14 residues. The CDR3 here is CASSEGGGIDTQYF. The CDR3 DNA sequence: TGTGCCAGCAGCGAAGGGGGAGGGATAGATACGCAGTATTTT.